These 14 T cell receptor beta chains were sequenced from one sample in a study of metastatic and nonmetastatic thyroid tumors. TCRdb re-clonotyped the PCR reads through MiXCR. The table shows some 33,000 clones, with approximately 7.4% occurring only once. Patients underwent thyroid surgery, and none had received any treatment before it. The sample was blood. Receptors were obtained from a female donor with papillary thyroid cancer or a benign thyroid nodule (not recorded which). Some clones in this sample may be carry-over from other donors' samples.

This clone has a count of ten or more. Other DNA sequences in the sample encode the same CDR3. The chain employs TRBV4-1 and TRBJ1-1; D call uncertain. CDR1 and CDR2 (germline): MGHRA, YSYEKL. The CDR3 has 14 amino acids. Trimming left V 0 bases short and J 2 bases short, with 7 bases between. The CDR3 DNA reads TGCGCCAGCAGCCAAGACGCGGGAAACACTGAAGCTTTCTTT. This codes for CASSQDAGNTEAFF.

The table lists this clone with many counts. The chain employs TRBV12-3 or TRBV12-4 and TRBJ1-6; TRBD1 matches 9 bases. There are 14 residues in the CDR3. Trimming at V came to 6 bases and at J to 7 bases, leaving 4 bases not matched to a gene. The CDR3 nucleotides are TGTGCCAGCAGCTCCGGGACAGGGAATTCACCCCTCCACTTT. Its protein is CASSSGTGNSPLHF.

This clone was picked up a small number of times. The J gene is TRBJ2-2, the V gene TRBV6-4; TRBD1 or TRBD2 may be the D gene (6 bases each). V lost 6 bases, J lost 0 bases, and 14 bases lay in between. The germline CDR1 and CDR2 sequences are MRHNA and SNTAGT. The CDR3 consists of 16 residues. CDR3 in amino acids: CASSPGGRTNTGELFF. The DNA of the CDR3 is TGTGCCAGCAGCCCTGGGGGGCGTACGAACACCGGGGAGCTGTTTTTT.

In this sample, this clone turned up many times. The chain combines TRBV12-3 or TRBV12-4 with TRBJ1-1; D is undetermined. V lost 5 bases and J 3 bases, leaving 16 bases between the germline ends. CDR3 length: 15 amino acids. CDR3 amino acids: CASSPDTSEDTEAFF. In DNA form, the CDR3 reads TGTGCCAGCAGTCCCGACACCTCCGAGGACACTGAAGCTTTCTTT.

This clone has ten or more counts. V gene TRBV7-2 combines with J gene TRBJ2-3; D gene unclear. The germline V gene has CDR1 SGHTA and CDR2 FQGNSA. This CDR3 is built from 16 residues. Between the trimmed V and J ends, which lost 1 base and 1 base, there was a span of 12 bases. The CDR3 DNA reads TGTGCCAGCAGCTTAGGGGTAGCTATGGGCACAGATACGCAGTATTTT. As protein: CASSLGVAMGTDTQYF.

Concerning this clone itself: This may be a read error, as it is one base from a much larger clone. The chain carries TRBV27 and TRBJ2-1; 8 bases fit TRBD1. Trimming at V came to 5 bases and at J to 7 bases, leaving 7 bases not matched to a gene. Germline assignment: CDR1 MNHEY and CDR2 SMNVEV (reference sequence). The CDR3 sequence is 14 residues long. CDR3 DNA: TGTGCCAGCAGTGATGGACAGGGTAAGAATGAGCAGTTCTTC. Translating gives CASSDGQGKNEQFF.

This clone was recorded at least ten times. The chain recombines TRBV7-9 with TRBJ1-1; D possibly corresponds to TRBD1 (5 bases). Germline CDR1 is SEHNR and CDR2 is FQNEAQ (reference sequence). This CDR3 region has 13 residues. The germline V and J ends were trimmed by 5 bases and 14 bases, with 21 bases remaining between them. DNA of the CDR3: TGTGCCAGCAGCACCCCAGGTTCCAAACGGGGCTTCTTT. It encodes CASSTPGSKRGFF.

This clone has more than one count but fewer than ten. The V and J genes are TRBV12-3 or TRBV12-4 and TRBJ2-5; a weak D match, TRBD1 (7 bases). The CDR3 is made up of 15 amino acids. Trimming took 6 bases from V and 14 from J, leaving 28 bases between them. This chain's CDR3 is CASSLRQGGGKTRYF. Here the CDR3 DNA reads TGTGCCAGCAGCCTCCGACAGGGTGGGGGGAAGACCCGCTACTTC.

This clone was detected ten times or more. This rearrangement joins TRBV6-5 to TRBJ2-2, with D maybe TRBD2 (5 bases). The CDR3 sequence is 16 residues long. Germline lookup yields CDR1 MNHEY and CDR2 SVGAGI. The V end lost 2 bases, the J end lost 0 bases, and 10 bases lay between the germline ends. The CDR3 loop is CASSYAAGANTGELFF. Written as DNA, the CDR3 is TGTGCCAGCAGTTACGCCGCGGGCGCGAACACCGGGGAGCTGTTTTTT.

There are many counts of this clone. The chain recombines TRBV2 with TRBJ2-7, with 13 bases aligning to TRBD2. The CDR3 consists of 14 residues. CDR1 and CDR2 from the germline V gene are SNHLY and FYNNEI. V lost 6 bases, J lost 5 bases, and 4 bases stayed unmatched. The CDR3 region is CASSLGLAGDEQYF. For the CDR3, the DNA is TGTGCCAGCAGCCTTGGACTAGCGGGAGACGAGCAGTACTTC.

This clone occurred many times. The chain carries TRBV5-1 and TRBJ1-1; 7 bases fit TRBD1. J lost 5 bases, V lost 3 bases, and 4 bases had no gene match. CDR3 length: 13 residues. The V gene's germline CDR1 is SGHRS and CDR2 YFSETQ. Here the CDR3 reads CASSSNRGTEAFF. As DNA, the CDR3 is TGCGCCAGCAGCTCGAACAGGGGTACTGAAGCTTTCTTT.

This clone came up many times. The rearrangement uses TRBV2 and TRBJ2-7, with D maybe TRBD1 (6 bases). The CDR3 totals 14 residues. The V gene's germline CDR1 is SNHLY and CDR2 FYNNEI. V lost 6 bases to trimming and J lost 0 bases, with 12 bases between them. CDR3 loop: CASSVDRNSYEQYF. CDR3 DNA sequence: TGTGCCAGCAGCGTAGACAGGAACTCCTACGAGCAGTACTTC.

This clone was counted many times. Other nucleotide sequences in the sample specify the same CDR3. V usage is TRBV18 and J usage is TRBJ2-6; the D is unclear. V dropped 2 bases and J dropped 4 bases, with 18 bases sitting between them. This CDR3 region has 18 residues. Germline CDR1 and CDR2: KGHSH and LQKENI. CDR3 coding DNA: TGTGCCAGCTCACCAAGGCCAGGCCGGGTGAGCGGGGCCAACGTCCTGACTTTC. Protein: CASSPRPGRVSGANVLTF.

This clone came up many times. The J gene is TRBJ1-1, the V gene TRBV6-1; D perhaps matches TRBD1 (6 bases). Germline V gene data show CDR1 as MNHNS and CDR2 as SASEGT. V lost 6 bases to trimming and J lost 7 bases, with 18 bases between them. This CDR3 comprises 14 residues. This CDR3 is CASRDPRGRIEAFF. CDR3 nucleotides: TGTGCCAGCAGGGATCCCCGGGGGCGGATTGAAGCTTTCTTT.